Below are 2 T cell receptor beta chains sequenced from a single sample in a study of blood T cell repertoires in COVID-19. Sequencing was performed with immunoSEQ multiplex PCR; in TCRdb, only in-frame clones are kept and a portion is missing. The sample has 130,000 to 150,000 clones, about 82% seen once. The sample taken for sequencing was peripheral blood. The receptor set was obtained from a woman aged 40 to 50 with active or convalescent COVID-19.

Notes on this clone: The sample holds other DNA sequences that translate to the same CDR3. This chain links TRBV28 with TRBJ2-7; tentative D call: TRBD1 (6 bases). The CDR3 totals 14 residues. Germline V gene data show CDR1 as MDHEN and CDR2 as SYDVKM. V gave up 2 bases and J gave up 0 bases, with 8 bases separating them. CDR3 sequence (DNA): TGTGCCAGCAGTTTAACAGGGAGCTCCTACGAGCAGTACTTC. This encodes CASSLTGSSYEQYF.

V is TRBV18 and J is TRBJ2-1; D unresolved. Trimming removed 0 bases from V and 6 bases from J, with 6 bases in between. There are 13 residues in the CDR3. Germline lookup yields CDR1 KGHSH and CDR2 LQKENI. CDR3 bases: TGTGCCAGCTCACCACCTAGCAGCAATGAGCAGTTCTTC. As protein: CASSPPSSNEQFF. Variable domain in full (rest from reference TRBV18 and TRBJ2-1): NAGVMQNPRHLVRRRGQEARLRCSPMKGHSHVYWYRQLPEEGLKFMVYLQKENIIDESGMPKERFSAEFPKEGPSILRIQQVVRGDSAAYFCASSPPSSNEQFFGPGTRLTVL.